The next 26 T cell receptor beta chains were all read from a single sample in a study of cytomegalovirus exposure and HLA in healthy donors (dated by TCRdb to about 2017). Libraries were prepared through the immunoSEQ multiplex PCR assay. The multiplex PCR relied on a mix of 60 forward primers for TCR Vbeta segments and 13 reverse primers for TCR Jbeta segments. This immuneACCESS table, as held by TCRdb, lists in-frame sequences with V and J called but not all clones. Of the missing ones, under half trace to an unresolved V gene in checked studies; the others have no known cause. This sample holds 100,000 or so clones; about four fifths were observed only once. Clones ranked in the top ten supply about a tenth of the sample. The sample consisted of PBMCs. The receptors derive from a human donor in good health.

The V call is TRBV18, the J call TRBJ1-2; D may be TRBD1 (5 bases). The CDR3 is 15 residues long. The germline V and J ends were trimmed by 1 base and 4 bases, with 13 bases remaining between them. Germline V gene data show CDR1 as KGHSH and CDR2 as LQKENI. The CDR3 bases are TGTGCCAGCTCACCACTCGCGGACATCGGCTATGGCTACACCTTC. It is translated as CASSPLADIGYGYTF.

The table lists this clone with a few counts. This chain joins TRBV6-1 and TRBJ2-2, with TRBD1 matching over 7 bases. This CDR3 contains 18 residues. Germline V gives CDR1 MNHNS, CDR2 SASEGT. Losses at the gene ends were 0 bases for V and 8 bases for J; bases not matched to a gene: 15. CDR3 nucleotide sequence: TGTGCCAGCAGTGAAGCTATACGGACAGGTTCGGGGATGGGGGAGCTGTTTTTT. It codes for CASSEAIRTGSGMGELFF.

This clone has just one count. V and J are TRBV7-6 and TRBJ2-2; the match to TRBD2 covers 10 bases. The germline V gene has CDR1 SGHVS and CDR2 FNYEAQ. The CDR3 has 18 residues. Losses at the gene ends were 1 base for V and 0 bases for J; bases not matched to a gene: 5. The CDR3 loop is CASSLELAGLANTGELFF. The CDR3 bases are TGTGCCAGCAGCTTAGAACTAGCGGGGCTGGCGAACACCGGGGAGCTGTTTTTT.

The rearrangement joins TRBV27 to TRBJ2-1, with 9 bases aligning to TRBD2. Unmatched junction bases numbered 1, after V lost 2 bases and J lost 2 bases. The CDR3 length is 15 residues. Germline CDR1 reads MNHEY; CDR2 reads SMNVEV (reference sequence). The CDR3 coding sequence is TGTGCCAGCAGTTTAAGCGGGGGGCCCTACAATGAGCAGTTCTTC. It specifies CASSLSGGPYNEQFF.

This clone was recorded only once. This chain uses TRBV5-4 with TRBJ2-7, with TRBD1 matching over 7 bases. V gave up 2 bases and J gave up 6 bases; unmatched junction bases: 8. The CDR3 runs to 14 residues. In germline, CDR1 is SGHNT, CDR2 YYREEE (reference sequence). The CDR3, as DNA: TGTGCCAGCAGCTTAACAGGGGCGGCGGGCGAGCAGTACTTC. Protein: CASSLTGAAGEQYF.

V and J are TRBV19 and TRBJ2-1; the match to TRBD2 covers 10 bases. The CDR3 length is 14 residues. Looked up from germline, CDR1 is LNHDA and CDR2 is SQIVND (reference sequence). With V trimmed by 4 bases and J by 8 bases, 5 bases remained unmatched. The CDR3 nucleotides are TGTGCCAGTAGTACAAGCGGGGGGGCCGATGAGCAGTTCTTC. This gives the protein CASSTSGGADEQFF. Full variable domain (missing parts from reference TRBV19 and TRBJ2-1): DGGITQSPKYLFRKEGQNVTLSCEQNLNHDAMYWYRQDPGQGLRLIYYSQIVNDFQKGDIAEGYSVSREKKESFPLTVTSAQKNPTAFYLCASSTSGGADEQFFGPGTRLTVL.

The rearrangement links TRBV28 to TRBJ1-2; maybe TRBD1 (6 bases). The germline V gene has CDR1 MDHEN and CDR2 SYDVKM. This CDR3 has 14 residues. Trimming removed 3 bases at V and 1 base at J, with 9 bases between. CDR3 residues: CASSLAGDNYGYTF. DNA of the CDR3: TGTGCCAGCAGTTTGGCAGGGGATAACTATGGCTACACCTTC.

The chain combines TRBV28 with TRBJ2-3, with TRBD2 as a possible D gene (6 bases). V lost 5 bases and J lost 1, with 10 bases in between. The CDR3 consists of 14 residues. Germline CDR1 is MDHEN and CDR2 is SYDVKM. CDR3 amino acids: CASSTTRGTDTQYF. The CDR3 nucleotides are TGTGCCAGCAGTACGACTAGAGGCACAGATACGCAGTATTTT.

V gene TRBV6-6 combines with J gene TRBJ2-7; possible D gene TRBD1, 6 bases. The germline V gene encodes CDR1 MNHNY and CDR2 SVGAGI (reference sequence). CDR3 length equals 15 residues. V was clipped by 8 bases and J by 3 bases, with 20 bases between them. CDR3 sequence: CASQGYRESIYEQYF. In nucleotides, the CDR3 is TGTGCCAGCCAGGGCTACAGGGAATCTATCTACGAGCAGTACTTC.

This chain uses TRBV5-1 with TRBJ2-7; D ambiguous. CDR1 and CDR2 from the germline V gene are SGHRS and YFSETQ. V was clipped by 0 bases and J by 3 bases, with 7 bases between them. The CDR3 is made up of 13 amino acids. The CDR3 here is CASSLAGVYEQYF. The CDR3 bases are TGCGCCAGCAGCTTGGCCGGTGTCTACGAGCAGTACTTC.

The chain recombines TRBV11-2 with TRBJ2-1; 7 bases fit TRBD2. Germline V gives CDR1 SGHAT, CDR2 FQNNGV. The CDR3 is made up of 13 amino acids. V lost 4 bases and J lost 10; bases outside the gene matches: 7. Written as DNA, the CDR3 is TGTGCCAGCAGCTGGGGACTACTCTCCGAGCAGTTCTTC. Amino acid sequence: CASSWGLLSEQFF.

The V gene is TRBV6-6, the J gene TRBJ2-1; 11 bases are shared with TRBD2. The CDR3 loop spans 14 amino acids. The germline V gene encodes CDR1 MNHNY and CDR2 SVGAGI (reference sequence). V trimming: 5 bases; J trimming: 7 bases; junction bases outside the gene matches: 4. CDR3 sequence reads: CASSDWTSGNEQFF. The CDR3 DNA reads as TGTGCCAGCAGTGACTGGACTAGCGGGAATGAGCAGTTCTTC.

CDR3 residues: CASSSDRGLPYEQYF. The CDR3 nucleotides are TGTGCCAGTAGCTCGGACAGGGGGCTTCCTTACGAGCAGTACTTC. This chain joins TRBV19 and TRBJ2-7, with 11 bases lining up with TRBD1. V shed 6 bases, J shed 4 bases, and the junction held 8 bases outside the gene matches. CDR1 is LNHDA and CDR2 is SQIVND in the germline V gene (reference sequence). The CDR3 runs to 15 residues.

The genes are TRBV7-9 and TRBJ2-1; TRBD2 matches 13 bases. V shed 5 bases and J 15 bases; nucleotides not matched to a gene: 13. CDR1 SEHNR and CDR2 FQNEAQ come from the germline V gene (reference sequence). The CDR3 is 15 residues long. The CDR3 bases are TGTGCCAGCAGCACTCCGGGACTAGCGGGACAATGGGCGTTCTTC. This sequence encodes CASSTPGLAGQWAFF.

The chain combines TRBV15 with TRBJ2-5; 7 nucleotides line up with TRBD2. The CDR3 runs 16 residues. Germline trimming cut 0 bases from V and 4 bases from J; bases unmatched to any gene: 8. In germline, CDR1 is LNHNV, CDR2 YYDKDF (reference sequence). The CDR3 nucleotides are TGTGCCACCAGCAGAGATTTGCTGGGGGGGGGAGAGACCCAGTACTTC. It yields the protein CATSRDLLGGGETQYF.

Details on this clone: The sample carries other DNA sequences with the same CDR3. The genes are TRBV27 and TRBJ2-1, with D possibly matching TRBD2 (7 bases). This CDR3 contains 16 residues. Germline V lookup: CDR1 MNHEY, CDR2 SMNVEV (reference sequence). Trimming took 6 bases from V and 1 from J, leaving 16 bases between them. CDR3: CASSPWGRGSYNEQFF. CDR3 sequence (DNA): TGTGCCAGCAGCCCATGGGGGCGGGGGTCCTACAATGAGCAGTTCTTC.

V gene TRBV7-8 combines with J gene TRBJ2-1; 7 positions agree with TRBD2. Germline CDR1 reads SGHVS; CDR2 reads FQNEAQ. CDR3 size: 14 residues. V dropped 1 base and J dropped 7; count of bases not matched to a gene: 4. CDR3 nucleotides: TGTGCCAGCAGCTTAGAAAGCGGGAAGAATGAGCAGTTCTTC. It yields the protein CASSLESGKNEQFF.

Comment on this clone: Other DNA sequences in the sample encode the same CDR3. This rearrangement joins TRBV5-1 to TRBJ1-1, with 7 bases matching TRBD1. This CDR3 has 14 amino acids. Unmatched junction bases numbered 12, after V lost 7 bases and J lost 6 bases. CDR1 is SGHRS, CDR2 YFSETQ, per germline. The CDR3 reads CASANAGGNAEAFF. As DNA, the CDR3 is TGCGCCAGCGCCAACGCAGGGGGTAACGCTGAAGCTTTCTTT.

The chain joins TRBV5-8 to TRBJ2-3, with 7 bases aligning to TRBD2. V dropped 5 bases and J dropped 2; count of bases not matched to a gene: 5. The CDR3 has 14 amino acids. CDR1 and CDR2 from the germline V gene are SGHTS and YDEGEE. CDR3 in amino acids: CASRGGGYTDTQYF. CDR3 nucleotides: TGTGCCAGCAGGGGCGGGGGTTACACAGATACGCAGTATTTT.

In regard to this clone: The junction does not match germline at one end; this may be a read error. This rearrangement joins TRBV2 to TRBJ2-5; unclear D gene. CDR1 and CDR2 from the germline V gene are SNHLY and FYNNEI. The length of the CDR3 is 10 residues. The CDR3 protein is CASSEETQYF. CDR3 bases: TGTGCCAGCAGCGAAGAGACCCAGTACTTC.

The CDR3 DNA is TGTGCCAGCAGCCAGACCGGGACAGGGGGACAGCCCCAGCATTTT. This translates into CASSQTGTGGQPQHF. The chain employs TRBV7-9 and TRBJ1-5; 11 bases agree with TRBD1. Germline loops: CDR1 SEHNR, CDR2 FQNEAQ (reference sequence). J was trimmed by 7 bases and V by 5 bases; bases with no gene match: 7. The CDR3 runs 15 residues.

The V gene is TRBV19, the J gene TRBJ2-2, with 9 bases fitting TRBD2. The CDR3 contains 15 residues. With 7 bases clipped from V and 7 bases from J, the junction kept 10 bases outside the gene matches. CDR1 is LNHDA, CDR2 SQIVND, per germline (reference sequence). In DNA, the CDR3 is TGTGCCAGTATCGATAGCGGGAGATTGCACGGGGAGCTGTTTTTT. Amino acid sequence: CASIDSGRLHGELFF. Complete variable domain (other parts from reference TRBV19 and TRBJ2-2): DGGITQSPKYLFRKEGQNVTLSCEQNLNHDAMYWYRQDPGQGLRLIYYSQIVNDFQKGDIAEGYSVSREKKESFPLTVTSAQKNPTAFYLCASIDSGRLHGELFFGEGSRLTVL.

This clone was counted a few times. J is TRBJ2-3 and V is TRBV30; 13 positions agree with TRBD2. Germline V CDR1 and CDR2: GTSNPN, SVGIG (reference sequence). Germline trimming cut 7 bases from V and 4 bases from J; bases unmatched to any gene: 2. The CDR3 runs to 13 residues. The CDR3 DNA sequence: TGTGCCTCAGGACTAGCGGGGGCAGATACGCAGTATTTT. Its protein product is CASGLAGADTQYF.

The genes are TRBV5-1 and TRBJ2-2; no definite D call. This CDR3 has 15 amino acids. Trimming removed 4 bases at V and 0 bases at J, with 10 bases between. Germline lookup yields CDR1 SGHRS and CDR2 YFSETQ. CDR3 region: CASSPRSANTGELFF. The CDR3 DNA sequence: TGCGCCAGCAGCCCTAGGAGCGCGAACACCGGGGAGCTGTTTTTT.

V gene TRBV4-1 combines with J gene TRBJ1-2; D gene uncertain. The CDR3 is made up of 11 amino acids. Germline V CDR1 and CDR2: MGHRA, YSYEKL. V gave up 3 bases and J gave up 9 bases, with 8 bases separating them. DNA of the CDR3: TGCGCCAGCAGCCAGGGCCTAAGCTACACCTTC. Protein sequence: CASSQGLSYTF.

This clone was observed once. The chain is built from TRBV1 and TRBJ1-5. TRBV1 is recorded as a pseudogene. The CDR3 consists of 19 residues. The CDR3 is CTSSQDNTQEVNSNQPQHF. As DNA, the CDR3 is TGCACCAGCAGCCAAGATAATACTCAGGAGGTCAATAGCAATCAGCCCCAGCATTTT.